The T cell receptor beta chain under discussion was sequenced for a study of T cell repertoires in cytomegalovirus infection. The wider study: It was the public TCR beta signatures that indicated both CMV infection and matching HLA type.

Trimming removed 5 bases at V and 7 bases at J, with 12 bases between. The germline gives CDR1 SGHVS, CDR2 FQNEAQ. CDR3 length: 13 residues. The study's findings and limits: Identification of carriers of CMV plus the relevant HLA was performed using cumulative public TCR beta family frequency. HLA-C-restricted CMV-specific TCR beta clonotypes were dominant in the ex vivo response.

This clonotype was seen many times. Its antigen is as yet unknown. A single record per CDR3 protein comes from TCRdb applying MiXCR to the reads. This table holds tens of thousands of distinct CDR3 sequences, 3% to 4.5% found once. The chain couples TRBV7-8 to TRBJ2-4; D gene uncertain. The clonotype comes from a human donor in good health (CMV status not recorded). Some clones in this sample may be carry-over from other donors' samples. Sequenced material: PBMCs. The CDR3 reads CASSLMSGNIQYF. CDR3 bases: TGTGCCAGCAGCCTAATGTCGGGTAACATTCAGTACTTC.